These 4 T cell receptor beta chains were sequenced from one sample in a study of T cell responses to AZD1222 COVID-19 vaccine (dated by TCRdb to the early 2020s). The time point label of this sample denotes: baseline before first vaccination. Library creation used the immunoSEQ multiplex PCR assay. Entries here come from immuneACCESS through TCRdb and include only in-frame sequences with V and J called. Some clones fail to appear in such tables; in the studies checked, an unresolved V gene covers under half of the shortfall, and the cause of the remainder is unknown. This sample holds 110,000 or so clones; around 83% were observed only once. The ten biggest clones cover about 3% of the sample. This specimen was peripheral blood, taken on day 0 of AZD1222 vaccination. These receptors came from an adult in good health.

The chain links TRBV6-6 to TRBJ1-5; D unresolved. The CDR3 is 13 amino acids. V was clipped by 8 bases and J by 7 bases, with 15 bases between them. The germline CDR1 and CDR2 sequences are MNHNY and SVGAGI (reference sequence). The CDR3 loop reads CASYPGLGQPQHF. The CDR3 DNA sequence: TGTGCCAGCTACCCCGGGTTAGGCCAGCCCCAGCATTTT.

V and J are TRBV7-8 and TRBJ2-5, with TRBD2 as a possible D gene (5 bases). The CDR3 contains 12 residues. The germline gives CDR1 SGHVS, CDR2 FQNEAQ. The V and J ends lost 5 bases and 2 bases respectively, with 6 bases between them. The CDR3 loop is CASSRDQETQYF. CDR3 DNA sequence: TGTGCCAGCAGCCGGGATCAAGAGACCCAGTACTTC.

This chain links TRBV3-1 (or the pseudogene TRBV3-2) with TRBJ1-4; D not resolved. Trimming stripped 5 bases from V and 8 bases from J, with 15 bases between. The CDR3 sequence is 14 residues long. Germline-derived CDR1 and CDR2 are LGHDT and YNNKEL (reference sequence). CDR3 sequence reads: CASSSRGGYEKLFF. For the CDR3, the DNA is TGTGCCAGCAGCTCACGCGGAGGTTACGAAAAACTGTTTTTT.

The chain links TRBV28 to TRBJ1-5; 9 bases align to TRBD1. J lost 6 bases, V lost 5 bases, and 8 bases had no gene match. CDR3 size: 15 residues. Per the germline V gene, CDR1 is MDHEN and CDR2 is SYDVKM. DNA for the CDR3: TGTGCCAGCAGTACCTACAGGGGGCATTTTCAGCCCCAGCATTTT. This gives the protein CASSTYRGHFQPQHF.